Listed here is a single T cell receptor beta chain. These data originate in a study of blood T cell repertoires in COVID-19. About the research overall: Samples representing acute and convalescent COVID-19 were sourced from the United States, Italy and Spain. Nucleic acid was either cDNA or gDNA, and it came from T cells, B-cell-depleted T cells, or PBMCs.

The protocol was immunoSEQ multiplex PCR, while the TCRdb copy is restricted to in-frame clones and leaves out a portion. The table includes some 140,000 clones, approximately 85% detected once. The source is a human donor in a cohort sampled during active COVID-19. Sequencing used peripheral blood.

CDR3 loop: CASTYREGGEQFF. For the CDR3, the DNA is TGTGCCAGCACCTACCGGGAGGGTGGTGAGCAGTTCTTC. The V and J genes are TRBV5-6 and TRBJ2-1; the match to TRBD2 covers 8 bases. Germline CDR1 SGHDT, CDR2 YYEEEE. The CDR3 length is 13 residues. V was clipped by 6 bases and J by 9 bases; unmatched bases: 8.